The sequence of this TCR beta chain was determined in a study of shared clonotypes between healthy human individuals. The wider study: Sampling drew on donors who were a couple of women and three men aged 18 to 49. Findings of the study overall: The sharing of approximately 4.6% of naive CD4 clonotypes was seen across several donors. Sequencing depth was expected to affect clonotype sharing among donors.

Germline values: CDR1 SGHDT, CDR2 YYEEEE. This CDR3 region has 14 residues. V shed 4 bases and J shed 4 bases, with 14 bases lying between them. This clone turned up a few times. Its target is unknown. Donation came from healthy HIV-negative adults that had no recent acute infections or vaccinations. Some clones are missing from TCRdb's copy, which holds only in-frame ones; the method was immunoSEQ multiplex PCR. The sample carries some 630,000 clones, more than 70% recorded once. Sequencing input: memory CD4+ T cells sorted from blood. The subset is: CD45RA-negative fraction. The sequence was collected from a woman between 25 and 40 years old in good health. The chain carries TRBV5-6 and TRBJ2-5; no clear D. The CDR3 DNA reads TGTGCCAGCAGCCCAACCCAGCTAAGAGAGACCCAGTACTTC. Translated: CASSPTQLRETQYF.